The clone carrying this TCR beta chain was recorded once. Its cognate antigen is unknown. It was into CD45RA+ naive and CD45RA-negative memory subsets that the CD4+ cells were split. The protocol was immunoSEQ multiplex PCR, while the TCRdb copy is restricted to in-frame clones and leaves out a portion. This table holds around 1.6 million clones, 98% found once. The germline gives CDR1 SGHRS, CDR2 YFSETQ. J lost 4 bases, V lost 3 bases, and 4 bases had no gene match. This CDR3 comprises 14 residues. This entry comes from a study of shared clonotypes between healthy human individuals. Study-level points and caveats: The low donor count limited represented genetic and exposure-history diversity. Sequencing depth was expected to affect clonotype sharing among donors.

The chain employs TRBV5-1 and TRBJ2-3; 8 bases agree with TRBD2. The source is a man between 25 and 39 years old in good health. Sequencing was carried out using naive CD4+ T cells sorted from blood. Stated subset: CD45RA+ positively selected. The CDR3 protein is CASSSGRGADTQYF. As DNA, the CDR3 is TGCGCCAGCAGCTCCGGGAGGGGGGCAGATACGCAGTATTTT.